Shown below are 24 T cell receptor beta chains from a single sample sequenced in a study of beta chain features in type 1 diabetes. The study's findings and limits: People with Type 1 diabetes carried modestly yet significantly shorter TCRB CDR3s in all four CD4+ subsets.

Sequenced material consisted of expressed TCRB transcripts (all of the isolated RNA was reverse transcribed). The table came from immunoSEQ multiplex PCR; TCRdb's copy has only in-frame clones and leaves some out. The table has roughly 130,000 clones, about a sixth seen once. For these TCRs, the target antigens are not known. The material sequenced was central memory CD4+ T cells from blood. These receptors were taken from a man between 25 and 39 years old with type 1 diabetes.

The genes are TRBV5-5 and TRBJ2-3, with 9 bases aligning to TRBD2. CDR3 length: 14 amino acids. Germline V gene lookup returns CDR1 SGHKS and CDR2 YYEKEE (reference sequence). V lost 5 bases to trimming and J lost 1 base; unmatched junction nucleotides: 2. CDR3 protein: CASSGLARTDTQYF. In nucleotides, the CDR3 is TGTGCCAGCAGTGGACTAGCGCGCACAGATACGCAGTATTTT. The variable domain in full, with the rest retrieved from reference TRBV5-5 and TRBJ2-3, is DAGVTQSPTHLIKTRGQQVTLRCSPISGHKSVSWYQQVLGQGPQFIFQYYEKEERGRGNFPDRFSARQFPNYSSELNVNALLLGDSALYLCASSGLARTDTQYFGPGTRLTVL.

This clone has more than one count but fewer than ten. The rearrangement links TRBV11-2 to TRBJ2-1, with 7 bases identical to TRBD2. The V gene's germline CDR1 is SGHAT and CDR2 FQNNGV. This CDR3 is built from 15 residues. V lost 6 bases to trimming and J lost 6 bases; unmatched junction nucleotides: 11. CDR3: CASSPKLALGNEQFF. In nucleotides, the CDR3 is TGTGCCAGCAGTCCCAAACTAGCGTTGGGCAATGAGCAGTTCTTC.

V gene TRBV4-1 combines with J gene TRBJ2-3, with D possibly matching TRBD1 (6 bases). This CDR3 contains 15 residues. Germline assignment: CDR1 MGHRA and CDR2 YSYEKL. Trimming took off 5 bases at V and 4 bases at J, with 16 bases between the two ends. The CDR3 nucleotides are TGCGCCAGCAGCGATTTACAGGGAAAAGCAGATACGCAGTATTTT. It translates to CASSDLQGKADTQYF.

This clone was detected only a few times. As DNA, the CDR3 is TGTGCCAGCAGCTTTCCCAGGGATACGCAGTATTTT. Amino acids: CASSFPRDTQYF. V and J are TRBV13 and TRBJ2-3; D not resolved. There are 12 residues in the CDR3. The germline V gene has CDR1 PRHDT and CDR2 FYEKMQ (reference sequence). Trimming pared 3 bases from V and 6 bases from J, leaving 7 bases between.

This clone was counted at least ten times. This chain connects TRBV7-9 to TRBJ2-7, with unresolved D. V was pared by 5 bases and J by 0 bases, with 14 bases between. This CDR3 is 15 amino acids long. Germline lookup yields CDR1 SEHNR and CDR2 FQNEAQ (reference sequence). The CDR3 spells CASSPSVGTSYEQYF. The CDR3 DNA follows: TGTGCCAGCAGCCCCTCGGTTGGAACCTCCTACGAGCAGTACTTC.

The CDR3 sequence is CASTPGQGAFYGYTF. In DNA, the CDR3 is TGTGCCAGCACCCCCGGACAGGGAGCATTCTATGGCTACACCTTC. The chain has TRBV4-2 and TRBJ1-2; 8 nucleotides align to TRBD1. The V segment lost 7 bases and the J segment 4 bases; nucleotides outside the gene matches: 11. This CDR3 contains 15 residues. The V gene's germline CDR1 is LGHNA and CDR2 YNFKEQ.

This clone was seen only a few times. This sequence joins TRBV6-5 and TRBJ2-5; maybe TRBD1 (6 bases). V shed 0 bases and J shed 4 bases, with 12 bases lying between them. The CDR3 runs 15 residues. CDR1 is MNHEY and CDR2 is SVGAGI in the germline V gene. CDR3 sequence: CASSYSGGRRETQYF. CDR3 DNA sequence: TGTGCCAGCAGTTACTCAGGGGGAAGGAGAGAGACCCAGTACTTC.

This clone was seen more than once but under ten times. The rearrangement joins TRBV5-6 to TRBJ1-6; no firm D call. The V gene's germline CDR1 is SGHDT and CDR2 YYEEEE. The CDR3 has 15 amino acids. The V gene lost 0 bases and the J gene lost 2 bases, with 6 bases spanning the gap. The CDR3 nucleotides read TGTGCCAGCAGCTTGGTAACGGCCTATAATTCACCCCTCCACTTT. It is translated as CASSLVTAYNSPLHF.

V is TRBV11-2 and J is TRBJ2-7; either TRBD1 or TRBD2 may supply D (5 bases each). The germline V and J ends were trimmed by 5 bases and 6 bases, with 8 bases remaining between them. This CDR3 is built from 11 residues. Germline V lookup: CDR1 SGHAT, CDR2 FQNNGV. Here the CDR3 DNA reads TGTGCCAGCAGCAGGGGAGCCGAGCAGTACTTC. It translates to CASSRGAEQYF.

The chain couples TRBV10-1 to TRBJ2-3, with 7 nucleotides matching TRBD1. Germline V gene data show CDR1 as WNHNN and CDR2 as SYGVQD (reference sequence). CDR3 length: 13 amino acids. With 4 bases clipped from V and 8 bases from J, the junction kept 6 bases outside the gene matches. CDR3 region: CASSGQGGATQYF. Written as DNA, the CDR3 is TGCGCCAGCAGTGGACAGGGTGGGGCTACGCAGTATTTT.

This clone has only a few counts. The rearrangement joins TRBV30 to TRBJ2-2; 8 bases fit TRBD1. Trimming cost V 2 bases and J 0 bases; bases outside gene matches: 8. Germline values: CDR1 GTSNPN, CDR2 SVGIG (reference sequence). CDR3 size: 17 residues. CDR3 DNA sequence: TGTGCCTGGAGTACCCTCCCAGGGGGCTCGAACACCGGGGAGCTGTTTTTT. It yields the protein CAWSTLPGGSNTGELFF.

This clone was counted ten times or more. V usage is TRBV29-1 and J usage is TRBJ2-1, with 7 bases lining up with TRBD1. V lost 6 bases to trimming and J lost 6 bases; unmatched junction nucleotides: 11. The CDR3 has 14 amino acids. From germline, CDR1 is SQVTM and CDR2 ANQGSEA. In DNA, the CDR3 is TGCAGCGTAGTTAGACAGGGAGTAGGCAATGAGCAGTTCTTC. As protein: CSVVRQGVGNEQFF.

The J gene is TRBJ2-2, the V gene TRBV7-7; perhaps TRBD1 as D (6 bases). Between the trimmed V and J ends, which lost 3 bases and 6 bases, there was a span of 8 bases. CDR1 SSHAT and CDR2 FNYEAQ come from the germline V gene (reference sequence). This CDR3 has 13 amino acids. CDR3 loop: CASSLDSSGELFF. The CDR3 bases are TGTGCCAGCAGCTTGGACAGTTCCGGGGAGCTGTTTTTT.

This clone has only a few counts. The chain is built from TRBV30 and TRBJ1-6; D gene unclear. V was trimmed by 2 bases and J by 7 bases, leaving 18 bases between them. Germline V gene sequence: CDR1 GTSNPN, CDR2 SVGIG (reference sequence). The CDR3 consists of 16 residues. The CDR3 loop is CAWSSMHSAANSPLHF. The CDR3 DNA follows: TGTGCCTGGAGTTCAATGCACAGTGCAGCAAATTCACCCCTCCACTTT.

The count of this clone is one. A far larger clone is one nucleotide away, so this likely arose from a read error. The sample contains more than one DNA sequence encoding this CDR3. The chain links TRBV28 to TRBJ1-2, with 8 bases that match TRBD1. The CDR3 sequence is 14 residues long. The J segment lost 5 bases and the V segment lost 6 bases, leaving 8 bases of the junction unmatched. Germline CDR1 is MDHEN and CDR2 is SYDVKM. CDR3 coding DNA: TGTGCCAGCAGCCGAACAGGGGGGGGGTATGGCTACACCTTC. This codes for CASSRTGGGYGYTF.

This rearrangement joins TRBV6-6 to TRBJ2-1, with no clear D. The V gene's germline CDR1 is MNHNY and CDR2 SVGAGI (reference sequence). Trimming removed 5 bases at V and 0 bases at J, with 8 bases between. This CDR3 is built from 14 residues. This chain's CDR3 is CASSTRSSYNEQFF. In nucleotides, the CDR3 is TGTGCCAGCAGTACCAGAAGCTCCTACAATGAGCAGTTCTTC.

The chain links TRBV7-2 to TRBJ2-7; no clear D. Trimming took 3 bases from V and 2 from J, leaving 11 bases between them. The germline gives CDR1 SGHTA, CDR2 FQGNSA. CDR3 length: 14 amino acids. The CDR3 DNA follows: TGTGCCAGCAGCTTTCAGTTAAGTACCTACGAGCAGTACTTC. Its translation is CASSFQLSTYEQYF.

V usage is TRBV30 and J usage is TRBJ2-7, with 8 positions matching TRBD1. The CDR3 is 13 residues long. V trimming: 0 bases; J trimming: 2 bases; junction bases outside the gene matches: 0. Per germline, CDR1 GTSNPN and CDR2 SVGIG (reference sequence). The CDR3 here is CAWSVQGAYEQYF. CDR3 bases: TGTGCCTGGAGTGTACAGGGGGCCTACGAGCAGTACTTC.

This clone has a count of ten or more. The chain combines TRBV10-3 with TRBJ2-5, with TRBD2 matching 7 bases. J lost 3 bases, V lost 0 bases, and 10 bases had no gene match. CDR3 length: 17 residues. Germline V gene data show CDR1 as ENHRY and CDR2 as SYGVKD. The CDR3 spells CAISESGGGGEKETQYF. CDR3 sequence (DNA): TGTGCCATCAGTGAGTCTGGCGGCGGGGGAGAAAAAGAGACCCAGTACTTC.

V and J are TRBV9 and TRBJ1-1; 7 bases are a match to TRBD1. Germline V gene sequence: CDR1 SGDLS, CDR2 YYNGEE. V lost 3 bases to trimming and J lost 3 bases; unmatched junction nucleotides: 8. The CDR3 covers 15 residues. CDR3 sequence: CASSAPSRGDTEAFF. The CDR3 DNA reads as TGTGCCAGCAGCGCCCCTAGCAGGGGGGACACTGAAGCTTTCTTT.

This clone was recorded a few times. This chain links TRBV30 with TRBJ1-5, with TRBD1 matching 7 bases. CDR3 length equals 15 residues. V shed 6 bases and J 4 bases; nucleotides not matched to a gene: 12. CDR1 and CDR2 (germline): GTSNPN, SVGIG (reference sequence). The CDR3 reads CACSGGQAGNQPQHF. CDR3 nucleotide sequence: TGTGCCTGTAGCGGTGGACAGGCAGGAAATCAGCCCCAGCATTTT.

There are a few counts of this clone. The genes are TRBV30 and TRBJ2-1; TRBD1 matches 7 bases. Germline values: CDR1 GTSNPN, CDR2 SVGIG (reference sequence). The CDR3 length is 13 residues. Germline trimming cut 2 bases from V and 4 bases from J; bases unmatched to any gene: 2. The CDR3 bases are TGTGCCTGGAGTCCGGGACAGTACAATGAGCAGTTCTTC. Translated, it gives CAWSPGQYNEQFF.

The chain employs TRBV14 and TRBJ2-6; D ambiguous. The germline V gene encodes CDR1 SGHDN and CDR2 FVKESK. V shed 0 bases and J shed 0 bases, with 0 bases lying between them. The CDR3 has 14 residues. The CDR3 coding sequence is TGTGCCAGCAGCCAAGACTCTGGGGCCAACGTCCTGACTTTC. Translated: CASSQDSGANVLTF.

This clone showed up just a few times. The genes are TRBV5-1 and TRBJ1-6; D may be TRBD1 (6 bases). This CDR3 has 15 amino acids. The germline gives CDR1 SGHRS, CDR2 YFSETQ. The V gene lost 3 bases and the J gene lost 5 bases, with 12 bases spanning the gap. The CDR3 nucleotides read TGCGCCAGCAGCTCCTTTCCAGGGGATAATTCACCCCTCCACTTT. Protein: CASSSFPGDNSPLHF. Using reference TRBV5-1 and TRBJ1-6 for the parts outside the CDR3, the full variable domain is KAGVTQTPRYLIKTRGQQVTLSCSPISGHRSVSWYQQTPGQGLQFLFEYFSETQRNKGNFPGRFSGRQFSNSRSEMNVSTLELGDSALYLCASSSFPGDNSPLHFGNGTRLTVT.